This T cell receptor (beta chain) was documented in a study of PD-1 blockade in classical Hodgkin lymphoma. The overall study: Nivolumab was administered to patients intravenously at 3 mg/kg every 2 weeks. Notes on the study in general: Patients who responded completely had about the same baseline diversity as newly diagnosed patients. No one has yet defined what causes the repertoire differences, which may be disease activity or prior therapy. The study reported lower baseline TCR diversity in newly diagnosed patients than in healthy donors.

TCRdb keeps only in-frame clones here, not all; method: immunoSEQ multiplex PCR. Among over 50,000 clones listed, approximately 89% were seen once. By share, this clone ranks as medium-sized (0.01 to 0.1%). Its target is not known. Time point here: cycle 4 day 1 (C4D1), after six to seven weeks of nivolumab. Every patient relapsed after autologous stem cell transplantation, and brentuximab vedotin exposure varied. Trimming removed 3 bases from V and 0 bases from J, with 10 bases in between. Looked up from germline, CDR1 is SGHRS and CDR2 is YFSETQ. CDR3 length equals 14 residues. The sequence was obtained from a human donor with classical Hodgkin lymphoma. The material was peripheral blood mononuclear cells (PBMCs), obtained before the fourth cycle of nivolumab. V is TRBV5-1 and J is TRBJ2-7, with D unclear. CDR3 bases: TGCGCCAGCAGCTACGAACCTAACTCCTACGAGCAGTACTTC. Translating gives CASSYEPNSYEQYF.